This T cell receptor beta chain came from a study of T cell responses to AZD1222 COVID-19 vaccine. CDR3 size: 13 residues. Germline V gene data show CDR1 as MNHNY and CDR2 as SVGAGI (reference sequence). The V end was cut by 5 bases, the J end by 5 bases, with 12 bases between. The assay was immunoSEQ multiplex PCR, and TCRdb's table has in-frame clones only and misses some. The sample lists more than 90,000 clones; 88% were seen once. As regards this clone: What it recognizes is unknown.

General study findings and limits: Mapped onto spike, vaccine-associated CD4 TCRs spanned it and were dominant at 160-218 and 743-854. In a largely white British group with more females than males, clonal diversity was possibly underestimated. The study reported that nearly half of spike-specific TCRs target unmutated variant regions.

It was second doses at about 4 or about 12 weeks that were pooled. The starting material was peripheral blood, obtained 28 days after the second AZD1222 dose. The TCR was taken from an adult who received the AZD1222 COVID-19 vaccine. The rearrangement joins TRBV6-6 to TRBJ1-1; D remains unclear. Here the CDR3 reads CASSGVPGTEAFF. The DNA for the CDR3 is TGTGCCAGCAGTGGGGTCCCCGGGACTGAAGCTTTCTTT.